The 9 T cell receptor beta chains given below trace back to one sample, sequenced in a study of T-cell memory formation after mild COVID-19. TCRdb passed the 5' RACE reads through MiXCR, listing each CDR3 protein once. Among hundreds of thousands of distinct CDR3 sequences listed, 20% to 25% were seen once. Sample: PBMCs or a T cell subset sorted from them (not recorded which). The receptors were gathered from an adult woman who had mild COVID-19 (a few samples of this study predate the infection). Cell type and time point are not known.

The chain links TRBV6-1 to TRBJ2-2; D possibly corresponds to TRBD1 (5 bases). V lost 2 bases, J lost 1 base, and 14 bases lay in between. Germline CDR1 reads MNHNS; CDR2 reads SASEGT. The CDR3 is 17 residues long. The CDR3 is CASSELDRTMNTGELFF. CDR3 coding DNA: TGTGCCAGCAGTGAATTGGACCGGACAATGAACACCGGGGAGCTGTTTTTT.

In this sample, this clonotype turned up a few times. The gene calls are TRBV5-1 and TRBJ2-7, with TRBD1 identical over 9 bases. The CDR3 sequence is 15 residues long. The germline gives CDR1 SGHRS, CDR2 YFSETQ. The ends lost 4 bases at V and 2 bases at J; junction bases unmatched: 7. For the CDR3, the DNA is TGCGCCAGCAGCAGAACCGGGACAGGGACCTACGAGCAGTACTTC. It encodes CASSRTGTGTYEQYF.

This clonotype was seen a handful of times. The chain links TRBV29-1 to TRBJ2-7, with D uncertain. Between the trimmed V and J ends, which lost 6 bases and 2 bases, there was a span of 14 bases. The germline V gene has CDR1 SQVTM and CDR2 ANQGSEA. This CDR3 is 13 amino acids long. In nucleotides, the CDR3 is TGCAGCGTCTTGTCAGGCGAAGCCTACGAGCAGTACTTC. It encodes CSVLSGEAYEQYF.

The chain couples TRBV12-3 or TRBV12-4 to TRBJ2-1, with D unclear. The CDR3 sequence is 16 residues long. V was trimmed by 5 bases and J by 3 bases, leaving 17 bases between them. CDR3 residues: CASSPAVSLGYNEQFF. CDR3 DNA sequence: TGTGCCAGCAGTCCCGCAGTCAGCTTGGGCTACAATGAGCAGTTCTTC.

The rearrangement joins TRBV28 to TRBJ2-5; D gene ambiguous. The length of the CDR3 is 11 residues. Per germline, CDR1 MDHEN and CDR2 SYDVKM. The V end was cut by 9 bases, the J end by 5 bases, with 10 bases between. DNA for the CDR3: TGTGCCAGTGCTACTCAGGAGACCCAGTACTTC. Translation: CASATQETQYF.

This chain connects TRBV5-5 to TRBJ1-4; 9 bases are a match to TRBD1. CDR1 and CDR2 from the germline V gene are SGHKS and YYEKEE (reference sequence). The CDR3 has 16 amino acids. Trimming cost V 3 bases and J 0 bases; bases outside gene matches: 3. The CDR3 protein is CASSSRQGATNEKLFF. CDR3 DNA sequence: TGTGCCAGCAGCTCCCGACAGGGGGCAACTAATGAAAAACTGTTTTTT.

This clonotype appeared a few times. This chain uses TRBV7-9 with TRBJ2-3; D unresolved. V was cut by 5 bases and J by 1 base, with 13 bases left in between. The CDR3 covers 15 residues. Germline values: CDR1 SEHNR, CDR2 FQNEAQ (reference sequence). The CDR3 reads CASSQHSTRTDTQYF. In nucleotides, the CDR3 is TGTGCCAGCAGCCAACACTCTACTCGCACAGATACGCAGTATTTT. The full variable domain, its missing parts supplied by reference TRBV7-9 and TRBJ2-3, is DTGVSQNPRHKITKRGQNVTFRCDPISEHNRLYWYRQTLGQGPEFLTYFQNEAQLEKSRLLSDRFSAERPKGSFSTLEIQRTEQGDSAMYLCASSQHSTRTDTQYFGPGTRLTVL.

In its sample, this clonotype was seen a few times. This chain links TRBV29-1 with TRBJ2-5, with 8 positions matching TRBD2. This CDR3 is built from 13 residues. CDR1 SQVTM and CDR2 ANQGSEA come from the germline V gene. V was clipped by 3 bases and J by 7 bases; unmatched bases: 7. The CDR3 protein is CSVDRGGAGTQYF. The CDR3 nucleotides are TGCAGCGTTGATCGGGGGGGCGCAGGGACCCAGTACTTC.

The chain combines TRBV7-9 with TRBJ1-2, with 9 nucleotides matching TRBD1. The CDR3 length is 20 residues. Germline values: CDR1 SEHNR, CDR2 FQNEAQ (reference sequence). The trim removed 5 bases at V and 4 bases at J, leaving 23 bases unmatched. The CDR3 region is CASSPTETLSGTGSVYGYTF. The CDR3 DNA sequence: TGTGCCAGCAGCCCAACCGAAACATTATCCGGGACAGGGAGTGTCTATGGCTACACCTTC.